This passage covers 13 T cell receptor beta chains from one sample sequenced in a study of stem cell transplantation in POMP-related autoinflammatory disease. TCRdb keeps only in-frame clones here, not all; method: immunoSEQ multiplex PCR. The table records 6,500 to 10,000 clones, 80% to 90% of them present only once. The source was CD8+ T cells from PBMCs, collected after stem cell transplantation. The receptors were gathered from a human patient with POMP-related autoinflammation and immune dysregulation (PRAID). The T cells may come from the graft donor.

The rearrangement links TRBV9 to TRBJ1-1, with D possibly being TRBD1 (5 bases). Trimming left V 4 bases short and J 5 bases short, with 12 bases between. The V gene's germline CDR1 is SGDLS and CDR2 YYNGEE. The CDR3 covers 13 residues. CDR3 region: CASSPQGGTEAFF. The CDR3 DNA sequence: TGTGCCAGCAGCCCGCAGGGCGGTACTGAAGCTTTCTTT.

J is TRBJ2-7 and V is TRBV27; D is ambiguous. V was clipped by 2 bases and J by 4 bases, with 9 bases between them. CDR1 MNHEY and CDR2 SMNVEV come from the germline V gene (reference sequence). This CDR3 region has 13 residues. In DNA form, the CDR3 reads TGTGCCAGCAGTTTAGGTCAGAGTTACGAGCAGTACTTC. This sequence encodes CASSLGQSYEQYF.

J is TRBJ2-1 and V is TRBV12-5; 8 bases agree with TRBD2. Germline trimming cut 7 bases from V and 12 bases from J; bases unmatched to any gene: 8. Per germline, CDR1 LGHNT and CDR2 FRNRAP. There are 12 residues in the CDR3. The CDR3 protein is CASAIMAGGQFF. CDR3 coding DNA: TGTGCTAGTGCTATTATGGCGGGAGGGCAGTTCTTC.

The chain employs TRBV27 and TRBJ2-1, with TRBD1 as a possible D gene (5 bases). V lost 8 bases to trimming and J lost 4 bases, with 12 bases between them. The CDR3 totals 13 residues. Germline CDR1 and CDR2: MNHEY and SMNVEV (reference sequence). The CDR3 sequence is CASGRTPYNEQFF. The CDR3 bases are TGTGCCAGCGGCCGGACACCATACAATGAGCAGTTCTTC.

This chain connects TRBV4-1 to TRBJ1-5; D not certain. CDR1 and CDR2 from the germline V gene are MGHRA and YSYEKL. The length of the CDR3 is 16 residues. Trimming cost V 3 bases and J 4 bases, with 16 bases left between them. The CDR3 nucleotides read TGCGCCAGCAGCCAGGCTCGGAGTCTGGGAAATCAGCCCCAGCATTTT. Protein sequence: CASSQARSLGNQPQHF.

The chain joins TRBV19 to TRBJ1-5, with a possible D match to TRBD1 (6 bases). Trimming left V 5 bases short and J 1 base short, with 12 bases between. This CDR3 has 15 amino acids. Germline CDR1 is LNHDA and CDR2 is SQIVND (reference sequence). CDR3: CASSQGQGSNQPQHF. DNA for the CDR3: TGTGCCAGTAGTCAAGGGCAGGGGAGCAATCAGCCCCAGCATTTT.

The chain couples TRBV5-1 to TRBJ2-7; D is ambiguous. This CDR3 contains 11 residues. The germline V and J ends were trimmed by 4 bases and 5 bases, with 7 bases remaining between them. In germline, CDR1 is SGHRS, CDR2 YFSETQ. CDR3 sequence reads: CASSPGDEQYF. In DNA form, the CDR3 reads TGCGCCAGCAGCCCTGGGGACGAGCAGTACTTC.

The CDR3 bases are TGTGCCACCAGTGACCCTAGGACTAGCGGGAGGAACACCGGGGAGCTGTTTTTT. Its protein product is CATSDPRTSGRNTGELFF. The chain joins TRBV24-1 to TRBJ2-2; 13 nucleotides align to TRBD2. The CDR3 sequence is 18 residues long. Germline values: CDR1 KGHDR, CDR2 SFDVKD. After removal of 4 bases from V and 1 base from J, the junction contained 5 bases not matched to a gene.

This clone was detected only once. This chain links TRBV2 with TRBJ2-7; no reliable D call. Trimming cost V 3 bases and J 0 bases, with 12 bases left between them. In germline, CDR1 is SNHLY, CDR2 FYNNEI. There are 15 residues in the CDR3. The CDR3 sequence: CASSDGRRSSYEQYF. The DNA of the CDR3 is TGTGCCAGCAGTGATGGGCGTCGAAGCTCCTACGAGCAGTACTTC.

The genes are TRBV4-1 and TRBJ1-6; D gene unclear. Trimming cost V 4 bases and J 7 bases, with 5 bases left between them. The CDR3 contains 12 residues. CDR1 and CDR2 (germline): MGHRA, YSYEKL. In nucleotides, the CDR3 is TGCGCCAGCAGCCTCCTGAATTCACCCCTCCACTTT. It codes for CASSLLNSPLHF.

The V and J genes are TRBV11-2 and TRBJ1-2; no definite D call. Trimming left V 2 bases short and J 4 bases short, with 8 bases between. This CDR3 contains 13 residues. Germline CDR1 and CDR2: SGHAT and FQNNGV. The CDR3 DNA follows: TGTGCCAGCAGCTTATGGTCAGGCTATGGCTACACCTTC. It codes for CASSLWSGYGYTF.

This clone was found once. The chain is built from TRBV2 and TRBJ1-6; D unresolved. The CDR3 is 15 amino acids. Between the trimmed V and J ends, which lost 3 bases and 7 bases, there was a span of 13 bases. In germline, CDR1 is SNHLY, CDR2 FYNNEI. Written as DNA, the CDR3 is TGTGCCAGCAGTGATTCAGGCTTCAGAAATTCACCCCTCCACTTT. This translates into CASSDSGFRNSPLHF.

DNA of the CDR3: TGCGCCAGCAGCTGGGGACAGGATAACTATGGCTACACCTTC. This encodes CASSWGQDNYGYTF. The gene calls are TRBV5-1 and TRBJ1-2; 8 bases line up with TRBD1. This CDR3 spans 14 amino acids. V gave up 3 bases and J gave up 1 base; unmatched junction bases: 2. Germline V gene data show CDR1 as SGHRS and CDR2 as YFSETQ.